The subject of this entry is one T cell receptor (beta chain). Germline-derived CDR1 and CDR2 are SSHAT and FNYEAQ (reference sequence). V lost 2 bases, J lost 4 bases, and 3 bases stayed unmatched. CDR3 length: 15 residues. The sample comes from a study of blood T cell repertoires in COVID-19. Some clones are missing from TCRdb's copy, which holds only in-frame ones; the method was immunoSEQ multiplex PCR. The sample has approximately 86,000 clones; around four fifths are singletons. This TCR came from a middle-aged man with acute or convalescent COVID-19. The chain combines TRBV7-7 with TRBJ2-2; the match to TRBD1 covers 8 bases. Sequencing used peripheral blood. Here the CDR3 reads CASSLQGASTGELFF. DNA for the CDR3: TGTGCCAGCAGCTTACAGGGGGCTAGCACCGGGGAGCTGTTTTTT.